Following are 9 T cell receptor beta chains from one sample sequenced in a study of shared clonotypes between healthy human individuals. Clones were read by immunoSEQ multiplex PCR, and TCRdb kept only the in-frame ones, dropping some. The sample lists 600,000 or so clones, about 95% occurring once. CD45RO-negative cells were positively selected for CCR7, leaving out terminally differentiated effector memory CD45RA+ cells. The sample was naive CD8+ T cells sorted from blood. The receptors here all came from a woman aged 25 to 39 in good health.

This chain joins TRBV2 and TRBJ1-5; maybe TRBD1 (5 bases). Germline V gives CDR1 SNHLY, CDR2 FYNNEI. V was shortened by 11 bases and J by 6 bases, with 17 bases between the two germline ends. The CDR3 consists of 13 residues. CDR3 in amino acids: CASKESGFQPQHF. In nucleotides, the CDR3 is TGTGCCTCCAAGGAGTCAGGGTTTCAGCCCCAGCATTTT. Full variable domain (outside the CDR3, taken from reference TRBV2 and TRBJ1-5): EPEVTQTPSHQVTQMGQEVILRCVPISNHLYFYWYRQILGQKVEFLVSFYNNEISEKSEIFDDQFSVERPDGSNFTLKIRSTKLEDSAMYFCASKESGFQPQHFGDGTRLSIL.

The J gene is TRBJ2-5, the V gene TRBV28; 7 nucleotides line up with TRBD1. The germline gives CDR1 MDHEN, CDR2 SYDVKM. This CDR3 contains 13 residues. Trimming at V came to 7 bases and at J to 2 bases, leaving 4 bases not matched to a gene. CDR3 nucleotide sequence: TGTGCCAGCAAAGGGGGACAGCAAGAGACCCAGTACTTC. This encodes CASKGGQQETQYF.

The chain recombines TRBV5-1 with TRBJ1-2; 8 bases fit TRBD1. The trim removed 6 bases at V and 6 bases at J, leaving 4 bases unmatched. The CDR3 extends over 12 amino acids. Germline lookup yields CDR1 SGHRS and CDR2 YFSETQ. CDR3 DNA sequence: TGCGCCAGCACCGACAGGGGCGATGGCTACACCTTC. This codes for CASTDRGDGYTF.

The chain uses TRBV28 and TRBJ2-5; 9 bases line up with TRBD1. The J call is doubtful: the DNA matches TRBJ2-7 better. CDR1 is MDHEN, CDR2 SYDVKM, per germline. The CDR3 totals 13 residues. The CDR3 sequence is CASSGQGFYEQYF. The CDR3 DNA sequence: TGTGCCAGCAGTGGACAGGGGTTCTACGAGCAGTACTTC.

This chain joins TRBV9 and TRBJ2-7; 12 bases match TRBD2. Germline CDR1 reads SGDLS; CDR2 reads YYNGEE. Trimming at V came to 4 bases and at J to 2 bases, leaving 4 bases not matched to a gene. CDR3 length equals 15 residues. The CDR3 spells CASSPLAGGPYEQYF. The CDR3 nucleotides read TGTGCCAGCAGCCCCCTAGCGGGGGGGCCCTACGAGCAGTACTTC. The variable domain in full, with the rest retrieved from reference TRBV9 and TRBJ2-7, is DSGVTQTPKHLITATGQRVTLRCSPRSGDLSVYWYQQSLDQGLQFLIQYYNGEERAKGNILERFSAQQFPDLHSELNLSSLELGDSALYFCASSPLAGGPYEQYFGPGTRLTVT.

The rearrangement uses TRBV11-2 and TRBJ2-5, with D tentatively TRBD2 (5 bases). Trimming took off 1 base at V and 2 bases at J, with 11 bases between the two ends. Germline CDR1 SGHAT, CDR2 FQNNGV. This CDR3 has 15 amino acids. Here the CDR3 DNA reads TGTGCCAGCAGCTTAGTGGGTAGCGATCAAGAGACCCAGTACTTC. Protein: CASSLVGSDQETQYF.

The CDR3 here is CASSHQTVISGANVLTF. The CDR3, as DNA: TGTGCCAGCAGTCACCAGACAGTTATTTCTGGGGCCAACGTCCTGACTTTC. This chain links TRBV28 with TRBJ2-6, with a possible D match to TRBD1 (5 bases). Trimming removed 5 bases at V and 1 base at J, with 15 bases between. The CDR3 is 17 amino acids. CDR1 and CDR2 (germline): MDHEN, SYDVKM.

CDR3 nucleotide sequence: TGTGCCGTGTCCCCAGCGGAGTACACCGGGGAGCTGTTTTTT. Amino acid sequence: CAVSPAEYTGELFF. This chain links TRBV10-3 with TRBJ2-2; D might be TRBD2 (5 bases). V was cut by 11 bases and J by 3 bases, with 16 bases left in between. Germline CDR1 ENHRY, CDR2 SYGVKD. The CDR3 consists of 14 residues.

The chain couples TRBV4-1 to TRBJ1-2; TRBD1 is a possible D gene (6 bases). Germline V gives CDR1 MGHRA, CDR2 YSYEKL. Between the trimmed V and J ends, which lost 6 bases and 6 bases, there was a span of 29 bases. The CDR3 spans 18 residues. Written as DNA, the CDR3 is TGCGCCAGCAGTTTAAGTTTGGGACGACAGGCAACGACGAATGGCTACACCTTC. It yields the protein CASSLSLGRQATTNGYTF.